These T cell receptor beta chains were read from a single sample in a study of T cells after posttransplantation cyclophosphamide. Only in-frame clones appear in the TCRdb table, and some are missing; sequencing was by immunoSEQ multiplex PCR. The sample has tens of thousands of clones; 94% are singletons. The source material was PBMCs. These receptor sequences come from a woman aged 25 to 39 in good health and a related stem cell transplant donor. CDR3s include the opening cysteine and the closing phenylalanine or tryptophan. D genes are given only for firm matches. Size is stated for part of the rows, as once, few or many counts, or as a class when the clone is expanded.

j_call,clone_size,cdr3_length,v_call,d_call,cdr3_aa,cdr3_nt
TRBJ2-2,.,16,TRBV10-3,TRBD1,CAISEPDRGHTGELFF,TGTGCCATCAGTGAGCCCGACAGGGGCCACACCGGGGAGCTGTTTTTT
TRBJ1-1,.,15,TRBV18,.,CASSPRQALNTEAFF,TGTGCCAGCTCACCACGGCAGGCGCTGAACACTGAAGCTTTCTTT
TRBJ2-3,.,14,TRBV19,.,CASSIRLGTDTQYF,TGTGCCAGTAGTATAAGACTCGGCACAGATACGCAGTATTTT
TRBJ1-1,.,14,TRBV19,.,CASSIIQGNAEAFF,TGTGCCAGTAGTATAATACAGGGCAACGCTGAAGCTTTCTTT
TRBJ1-2,.,14,TRBV4-3,TRBD1,CASSRGQGANGYTF,TGCGCCAGCAGCCGCGGACAGGGGGCTAATGGCTACACCTTC
TRBJ1-6,.,15,TRBV5-6,.,CASSPHKGANSPLHF,TGTGCCAGCAGCCCACATAAGGGAGCTAATTCACCCCTCCACTTT
TRBJ1-5,.,17,TRBV15,.,CATSGLMGGLRNQPQHF,TGTGCCACCAGCGGACTAATGGGGGGGTTACGCAATCAGCCCCAGCATTTT
TRBJ1-6,.,16,TRBV28,TRBD1,CASSEGQGAYNSPLHF,TGTGCCAGCAGTGAGGGACAGGGGGCCTATAATTCACCCCTCCACTTT
TRBJ1-4,.,16,TRBV9,TRBD1,CASSYGTGGTNEKLFF,TGTGCCAGCAGCTATGGGACAGGGGGCACTAATGAAAAACTGTTTTTT
TRBJ2-1,.,17,TRBV7-2,TRBD2,CASRLAGGTYSYNEQFF,TGTGCCAGCCGACTAGCGGGGGGCACATACTCCTACAATGAGCAGTTCTTC
TRBJ1-2,.,14,TRBV28,TRBD1,CVSSLHTGGGGYTF,TGTGTCAGCAGTCTCCACACAGGGGGCGGCGGCTACACCTTC
TRBJ2-7,.,14,TRBV7-2,TRBD2,CASSLAGGAYEQYF,TGTGCCAGCAGCTTAGCCGGGGGGGCTTACGAGCAGTACTTC
TRBJ2-5,once,16,TRBV7-3,TRBD2,CASSLKSGGAEETQYF,TGTGCCAGCAGCTTAAAGAGCGGGGGGGCGGAGGAGACCCAGTACTTC
TRBJ1-2,.,14,TRBV14,.,CASSQAGSYYGYTF,TGTGCCAGCAGCCAAGCAGGGTCCTACTATGGCTACACCTTC
TRBJ2-1,.,16,TRBV7-8,TRBD1,CASSTWTGGVYNEQFF,TGTGCCAGCAGCACATGGACAGGTGGGGTTTACAATGAGCAGTTCTTC
TRBJ2-1,once,16,TRBV7-9,TRBD2,CASSRGLAGGLTGQFF,TGTGCCAGCAGCAGGGGACTAGCGGGGGGCCTTACGGGGCAGTTCTTC
TRBJ1-1,.,14,TRBV5-1,.,CASSLGAGNTEAFF,TGCGCCAGCAGCTTGGGGGCGGGGAACACTGAAGCTTTCTTT
TRBJ2-3,once,12,TRBV7-2,.,CASRTSTDTQYF,TGTGCCAGCAGGACTAGCACAGATACGCAGTATTTT
TRBJ2-7,.,15,TRBV9,.,CASSVGRDPPYEQYF,TGTGCCAGCAGCGTAGGGAGGGATCCCCCTTACGAGCAGTACTTC
TRBJ2-1,.,18,TRBV7-2,TRBD1,CASSPLGPGTGYYNEQFF,TGTGCCAGCAGCCCCCTGGGACCCGGGACAGGGTACTACAATGAGCAGTTCTTC
TRBJ1-2,few,12,TRBV6-5,TRBD1,CASSVGGDGYTF,TGTGCCAGCAGTGTAGGGGGCGATGGCTACACCTTC
TRBJ2-7,.,20,TRBV4-1,TRBD2,CASSQGASGTSGGVSYEQYF,TGCGCCAGCAGCCAAGGGGCCTCAGGGACTAGCGGGGGTGTTTCCTACGAGCAGTACTTC
TRBJ1-5,once,15,TRBV27,.,CASSLSQGGNQPQHF,TGTGCCAGCAGTTTAAGTCAGGGTGGCAATCAGCCCCAGCATTTT
TRBJ1-6,.,13,TRBV28,.,CASRGTQHSPLHF,TGTGCCAGCAGGGGCACCCAGCATTCACCCCTCCACTTT
TRBJ1-2,.,13,TRBV2,.,CASKFSGNYGYTF,TGTGCCAGCAAATTCTCAGGCAACTATGGCTACACCTTC
TRBJ2-1,.,16,TRBV7-6,.,CASSLAPTAPYNEQFF,TGTGCCAGCAGCTTAGCCCCGACAGCCCCCTACAATGAGCAGTTCTTC
TRBJ2-7,.,15,TRBV27,TRBD1,CASRTGTGIYYEQYF,TGTGCCAGCAGAACCGGGACAGGGATATACTACGAGCAGTACTTC
TRBJ1-6,.,15,TRBV5-1,TRBD1,CASSLEGTGDSPLHF,TGCGCCAGCAGCCTAGAGGGGACAGGGGATTCACCCCTCCACTTT
TRBJ2-7,few,15,TRBV5-6,.,CASSWRQPQFTEQYF,TGTGCCAGCAGCTGGCGACAGCCGCAATTTACGGAGCAGTACTTC
TRBJ2-3,.,14,TRBV13,TRBD1,CASRRDRGADTQYF,TGTGCCAGCAGGCGGGACAGGGGAGCAGATACGCAGTATTTT
TRBJ2-5,.,12,TRBV7-6,.,CASSLGWGSQYF,TGTGCCAGCAGCTTAGGCTGGGGCAGCCAGTACTTC
TRBJ2-2,.,15,TRBV10-3,TRBD2,CAISSGGKGTGELFF,TGTGCCATCTCAAGCGGGGGAAAAGGCACCGGGGAGCTGTTTTTT
TRBJ2-5,.,15,TRBV7-9,.,CASSRLTGLQETQYF,TGTGCCAGCAGCCGTCTCACAGGCCTACAAGAGACCCAGTACTTC
TRBJ1-4,.,18,TRBV5-6,TRBD1,CASSSLSRDSFDNEKLFF,TGTGCCAGCAGCTCTTTATCCCGGGACAGTTTTGATAATGAAAAACTGTTTTTT
TRBJ2-3,.,15,TRBV5-1,.,CASSWNRVPPDTQYF,TGCGCCAGCAGCTGGAACAGGGTTCCCCCAGATACGCAGTATTTT
TRBJ1-4,.,14,TRBV19,.,CASRRTAANEKLFF,TGTGCCAGTAGAAGGACAGCGGCCAATGAAAAACTGTTTTTT
TRBJ2-5,.,15,TRBV9,.,CASSVVTGPQETQYF,TGTGCCAGCAGCGTCGTGACAGGCCCCCAAGAGACCCAGTACTTC
TRBJ1-5,.,15,TRBV18,.,CASSPRGTLNQPQHF,TGTGCCAGCTCACCTAGGGGGACCCTCAATCAGCCCCAGCATTTT
TRBJ2-2,.,13,TRBV7-9,.,CASSFAGAGELFF,TGTGCCAGCAGCTTCGCAGGGGCCGGGGAGCTGTTTTTT
TRBJ1-5,.,15,TRBV5-4,TRBD1,CASSSGTAPNQPQHF,TGTGCCAGCAGCTCGGGGACAGCTCCTAATCAGCCCCAGCATTTT
TRBJ1-1,.,15,TRBV4-1,TRBD1,CASSHYGQENTEAFF,TGCGCCAGCAGCCATTATGGACAGGAGAACACTGAAGCTTTCTTT
TRBJ1-2,.,13,TRBV28,.,CASRIDRNYGYTF,TGTGCCAGCAGGATAGACAGAAACTATGGCTACACCTTC
TRBJ1-1,.,15,TRBV5-4,.,CASSLGLREGTEAFF,TGTGCCAGCAGCCTAGGCCTCCGGGAGGGGACTGAAGCTTTCTTT
TRBJ1-5,.,15,TRBV4-3,.,CASSQVLTTNQPQHF,TGCGCCAGCAGCCAAGTTCTTACAACAAATCAGCCCCAGCATTTT
TRBJ2-5,.,14,TRBV7-6,TRBD1,CASSGKGAAETQYF,TGTGCCAGCAGCGGAAAGGGGGCTGCGGAGACCCAGTACTTC
TRBJ2-7,.,15,TRBV7-2,TRBD2,CASRSLAGETYEQYF,TGTGCCAGCAGATCTCTAGCGGGGGAGACCTACGAGCAGTACTTC
TRBJ2-2,.,16,TRBV5-6,.,CASSIGGSLYTGELFF,TGTGCCAGCAGCATTGGAGGAAGCCTATACACCGGGGAGCTGTTTTTT
TRBJ1-3,few,18,TRBV4-1,.,CASSRDPGWTGSGNTIYF,TGCGCCAGCAGCCGAGACCCGGGGTGGACGGGGTCTGGAAACACCATATATTTT
TRBJ1-2,.,15,TRBV30,.,CAWSDRDRTLYGYTF,TGTGCCTGGAGCGATCGCGACAGGACACTCTATGGCTACACCTTC
TRBJ2-5,.,14,TRBV19,.,CASRNRDSGETQYF,TGTGCCAGTAGGAACCGGGACAGCGGGGAGACCCAGTACTTC
TRBJ2-7,.,13,TRBV5-1,.,CASSLGQLYEQYF,TGCGCCAGCAGCTTGGGACAGCTCTACGAGCAGTACTTC